Shown below are 9 T cell receptor beta chains from a single sample sequenced in a study of human T cells and chemical hapten exposure. TCRdb reprocessed the RACE reads via MiXCR and lists one record per CDR3 protein. The table has 80,000 to 100,000 distinct CDR3 sequences, around 10% seen once. Time point defined: pre-sensitization, week 0. The treatment was: therapeutic diphenylcyclopropenone sensitization with weekly scalp DPC. The sequencing used whole blood, collected in connection with sensitization to the hapten diphenylcyclopropenone (DPC). The receptors derive from a woman in her 40s with alopecia areata. Some clones in this sample may be carry-over from other donors' samples.

This clonotype came up a few times. The CDR3: CASSRSQGGGGELFF. The CDR3 DNA reads TGTGCCAGTAGTAGATCTCAGGGCGGTGGCGGGGAGCTGTTTTTT. The rearrangement uses TRBV19 and TRBJ2-2; a weak D match, TRBD1 (5 bases). V was pared by 4 bases and J by 7 bases, with 16 bases between. The CDR3 length is 15 residues. Germline V gives CDR1 LNHDA, CDR2 SQIVND (reference sequence).

The chain couples TRBV18 to TRBJ1-1; D possibly corresponds to TRBD1 (5 bases). Trimming removed 2 bases from V and 6 bases from J, with 13 bases in between. Germline V gene lookup returns CDR1 KGHSH and CDR2 LQKENI. There are 14 residues in the CDR3. The CDR3 region is CASSPSSQVAEAFF. CDR3 nucleotide sequence: TGTGCCAGCTCACCATCCTCACAGGTGGCTGAAGCTTTCTTT.

The table lists this clonotype with many counts. DNA of the CDR3: TGTGCCAGCAGCTTCCGGGACAACCCCTACGAGCAGTACTTC. This codes for CASSFRDNPYEQYF. The V and J genes are TRBV13 and TRBJ2-7; tentative D call: TRBD1 (6 bases). The CDR3 is made up of 14 amino acids. Trimming took 3 bases from V and 2 from J, leaving 11 bases between them. The V gene's germline CDR1 is PRHDT and CDR2 FYEKMQ (reference sequence).

This clonotype was counted between two and nine times. J is TRBJ2-3 and V is TRBV30; D is possibly TRBD1 or TRBD2 (5 bases each). The CDR3 totals 12 residues. V dropped 2 bases and J dropped 4 bases, with 7 bases sitting between them. Germline V gene lookup returns CDR1 GTSNPN and CDR2 SVGIG (reference sequence). As DNA, the CDR3 is TGTGCCTGGAGTAGGGGACCAGATACGCAGTATTTT. Residues: CAWSRGPDTQYF. Full variable domain (outside the CDR3, taken from reference TRBV30 and TRBJ2-3): SQTIHQWPATLVQPVGSPLSLECTVEGTSNPNLYWYRQAAGRGLQLLFYSVGIGQISSEVPQNLSASRPQDRQFILSSKKLLLSDSGFYLCAWSRGPDTQYFGPGTRLTVL.

In this sample, this clonotype turned up many times. V is TRBV5-1 and J is TRBJ1-1; D not resolved. The V gene lost 3 bases and the J gene lost 4 bases, with 13 bases spanning the gap. The germline V gene encodes CDR1 SGHRS and CDR2 YFSETQ. The CDR3 loop spans 14 amino acids. The CDR3 loop is CASSYGGLGTEAFF. CDR3 in DNA: TGCGCCAGCAGCTATGGCGGGCTTGGCACTGAAGCTTTCTTT.

The rearrangement uses TRBV6-1 and TRBJ2-5, with D hard to call. Germline loops: CDR1 MNHNS, CDR2 SASEGT. The CDR3 sequence is 10 residues long. V was shortened by 6 bases and J by 10 bases, with 9 bases between the two germline ends. The CDR3 DNA reads TGTGCCAGCAGCCGACCGATCCAGTACTTC. It encodes CASSRPIQYF.

This clonotype was detected a few times. The rearrangement uses TRBV28 and TRBJ1-5; 7 positions agree with TRBD1. Germline V CDR1 and CDR2: MDHEN, SYDVKM. V lost 7 bases to trimming and J lost 3 bases; unmatched junction nucleotides: 9. This CDR3 region has 15 residues. The CDR3: CASTATDRDNQPQHF. CDR3 DNA sequence: TGTGCCAGCACGGCTACCGACAGGGACAATCAGCCCCAGCATTTT. Together with reference TRBV28 and TRBJ1-5, the CDR3 gives the full variable domain: DVKVTQSSRYLVKRTGEKVFLECVQDMDHENMFWYRQDPGLGLRLIYFSYDVKMKEKGDIPEGYSVSREKKERFSLILESASTNQTSMYLCASTATDRDNQPQHFGDGTRLSIL.

This clonotype has only a few counts. V gene TRBV27 combines with J gene TRBJ1-2, with a tentative D call TRBD1 (6 bases). The CDR3 extends over 14 amino acids. Trimming cost V 3 bases and J 3 bases, with 11 bases left between them. CDR1 is MNHEY and CDR2 is SMNVEV in the germline V gene (reference sequence). The CDR3 loop reads CASSFGGADYGYTF. DNA of the CDR3: TGTGCCAGCAGTTTTGGGGGCGCGGACTATGGCTACACCTTC.

This clonotype has more than one count but fewer than ten. V and J are TRBV24-1 and TRBJ2-2, with D perhaps TRBD1 (6 bases). Germline assignment: CDR1 KGHDR and CDR2 SFDVKD. V was shortened by 1 base and J by 1 base, with 18 bases between the two germline ends. CDR3 length: 19 residues. The CDR3 DNA reads as TGTGCCACCAGTGATTTATCTCCAGGGGTAGATATGAACACCGGGGAGCTGTTTTTT. This sequence encodes CATSDLSPGVDMNTGELFF.